This T cell receptor (beta chain) was sequenced in a study of T-cell memory formation after mild COVID-19. Study details: The two donors had largely donor-specific TCR clusters.

From 5'RACE with constant-segment primers came TCR alpha and TCR beta cDNA libraries that carried sample barcodes and UMIs. TCRdb reprocessed the 5' RACE reads with MiXCR, giving one entry per CDR3 protein. The sample lists hundreds of thousands of distinct CDR3 sequences; 15% to 20% were seen once. The study's findings and limits: Most CD4+ clones that shrank were in CM and EM, while CD8+ ones turned up in EMRA. Day 15 to 85 contracting clones showed balanced CD4/CD8; day 15 to 37 expanders favored CD4+.

In this sample, this clonotype turned up a few times. Antigen: not known. The ends lost 2 bases at V and 6 bases at J; junction bases unmatched: 8. The CDR3 loop spans 14 amino acids. Germline V lookup: CDR1 SGHRS, CDR2 YFSETQ. Source material: PBMCs or a T cell subset sorted from them (not recorded which). The rearrangement uses TRBV5-1 and TRBJ2-7; 7 positions match TRBD1. This TCR was recovered from an adult woman who had mild COVID-19 (a few samples of this study predate the infection). Cell type and time point are not known. The CDR3 spells CASSFTPGQSEQYF. DNA of the CDR3: TGCGCCAGCAGCTTTACTCCGGGACAGAGCGAGCAGTACTTC.